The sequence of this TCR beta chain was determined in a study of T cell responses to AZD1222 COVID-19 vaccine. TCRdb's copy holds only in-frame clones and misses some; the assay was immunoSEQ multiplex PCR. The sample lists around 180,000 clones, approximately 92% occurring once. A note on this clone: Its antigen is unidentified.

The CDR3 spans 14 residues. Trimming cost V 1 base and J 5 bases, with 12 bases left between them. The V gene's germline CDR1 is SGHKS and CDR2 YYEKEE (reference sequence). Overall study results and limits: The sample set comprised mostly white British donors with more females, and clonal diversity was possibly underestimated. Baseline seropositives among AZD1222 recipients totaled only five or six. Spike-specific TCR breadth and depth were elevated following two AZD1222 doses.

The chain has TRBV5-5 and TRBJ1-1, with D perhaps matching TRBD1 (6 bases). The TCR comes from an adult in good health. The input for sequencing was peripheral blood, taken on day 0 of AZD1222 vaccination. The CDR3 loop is CASSLTGRGTEAFF. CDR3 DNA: TGTGCCAGCAGCTTGACAGGGAGGGGAACTGAAGCTTTCTTT.